The 14 T cell receptor beta chains given below trace back to one sample, sequenced in a study of T cell repertoires in cytomegalovirus infection. One entry per CDR3 protein, called by TCRdb with MiXCR from the reads. The sample contains approximately 350,000 distinct CDR3 sequences, around a third of which appear only once. These receptors have no identified antigens. The specimen comprised cultured PBMCs, sampled from culture after CMV antigen stimulation. Every receptor here comes from a human donor in good health (CMV status not recorded). Some clones in this sample may be carry-over from other donors' samples.

The gene calls are TRBV19 and TRBJ2-1, with TRBD2 as a possible D gene (5 bases). The V gene lost 3 bases and the J gene lost 5 bases, with 14 bases spanning the gap. The CDR3 totals 15 residues. Germline V CDR1 and CDR2: LNHDA, SQIVND (reference sequence). The DNA of the CDR3 is TGTGCCAGTAGTATGTTGAGGGAGCGAGACAATGAGCAGTTCTTC. Amino acid sequence: CASSMLRERDNEQFF.

Ten or more counts support this clonotype. This chain connects TRBV7-2 to TRBJ1-1; a possible D gene is TRBD1 (5 bases). V lost 6 bases to trimming and J lost 4 bases, with 21 bases between them. The CDR3 covers 16 residues. Germline loops: CDR1 SGHTA, CDR2 FQGNSA. DNA for the CDR3: TGTGCCAGCAGAGTTTGGGCTGGCAGTGGGGCCACTGAAGCTTTCTTT. Translating gives CASRVWAGSGATEAFF.

Many counts were recorded for this clonotype. The V call is TRBV6-2 or TRBV6-3, the J call TRBJ2-1; D is possibly TRBD2 (6 bases). V was clipped by 2 bases and J by 2 bases, with 10 bases between them. Germline CDR1 and CDR2: MNHEY and SVGEGT. CDR3 length: 15 residues. The CDR3 nucleotides read TGTGCCAGCAGTTACCCGGGAGAGGCCTACAATGAGCAGTTCTTC. Its translation: CASSYPGEAYNEQFF.

In this sample, this clonotype turned up once. This CDR3 reads CASSLSSGSGDSEAFF. The DNA for the CDR3 is TGTGCCAGCAGTTTATCTTCCGGGTCCGGGGACTCTGAAGCTTTCTTT. V usage is TRBV28 and J usage is TRBJ1-1, with D possibly TRBD1 on 5 matching bases. The CDR3 spans 16 residues. Germline CDR1 and CDR2: MDHEN and SYDVKM. Trimming shortened V by 1 base and J by 6 bases, and 18 bases separated the two germline ends.

The genes are TRBV30 and TRBJ2-5; D is possibly TRBD2 (6 bases). Per the germline V gene, CDR1 is GTSNPN and CDR2 is SVGIG (reference sequence). Trimming took 2 bases from V and 3 from J, leaving 19 bases between them. The CDR3 sequence is 16 residues long. The CDR3 loop is CAWSSGQGGQEETQYF. As DNA, the CDR3 is TGTGCCTGGAGTTCGGGGCAGGGAGGCCAAGAAGAGACCCAGTACTTC.

The CDR3 loop reads CASSLGGGVQPQHF. The CDR3 DNA is TGTGCCAGCAGCTTAGGAGGTGGGGTTCAGCCCCAGCATTTT. The chain combines TRBV7-9 with TRBJ1-5; no firm D call. Germline V lookup: CDR1 SEHNR, CDR2 FQNEAQ (reference sequence). Trimming removed 1 base at V and 6 bases at J, with 10 bases between. The CDR3 extends over 14 amino acids.

The chain couples TRBV5-1 to TRBJ2-5, with TRBD2 matching 13 bases. The trim removed 0 bases at V and 5 bases at J, leaving 1 base unmatched. The CDR3 is 15 residues long. Germline CDR1 is SGHRS and CDR2 is YFSETQ. The CDR3 protein is CASSLGTSGSETQYF. DNA of the CDR3: TGCGCCAGCAGCTTGGGGACTAGCGGGAGTGAGACCCAGTACTTC.

The chain employs TRBV11-2 and TRBJ2-1; TRBD2 aligns across 8 bases. CDR3 size: 14 residues. Germline values: CDR1 SGHAT, CDR2 FQNNGV. V dropped 5 bases and J dropped 8; count of bases not matched to a gene: 8. CDR3 sequence (DNA): TGTGCCAGCAGCCCATTCGGGAGGGCCCATGAGCAGTTCTTC. Protein sequence: CASSPFGRAHEQFF.

This clonotype was seen once. This rearrangement joins TRBV6-2 or TRBV6-3 to TRBJ2-4, with 13 bases identical to TRBD2. This CDR3 has 18 residues. Germline CDR1 MNHEY, CDR2 SVGEGT. The V and J ends lost 0 bases and 8 bases, in that order; junction bases with no gene match: 10. The CDR3 DNA is TGTGCCAGCAGTTACTCGACTAGCGGGAGGATCGACGTAGACATTCAGTACTTC. It is translated as CASSYSTSGRIDVDIQYF.

The chain recombines TRBV12-3 or TRBV12-4 with TRBJ2-5, with D perhaps TRBD1 (6 bases). CDR3 size: 15 residues. V lost 6 bases, J lost 4 bases, and 18 bases lay in between. This CDR3 is CASRLSTGSVETQYF. In DNA form, the CDR3 reads TGTGCCAGCAGACTCTCGACAGGATCTGTAGAGACCCAGTACTTC.

The chain recombines TRBV11-2 with TRBJ2-7, with D possibly called TRBD1 or TRBD2 (6 bases each). The CDR3 covers 16 residues. V was trimmed by 4 bases and J by 4 bases, leaving 20 bases between them. Germline V lookup: CDR1 SGHAT, CDR2 FQNNGV. In DNA form, the CDR3 reads TGTGCCAGCAGCTCAACTCCGCGGGACACCAAGTACGAGCAGTACGTC. As protein: CASSSTPRDTKYEQYV.

This clonotype was observed many times. The CDR3 sequence is CATSRGSGPNIQYF. The CDR3 DNA sequence: TGTGCCACCAGCAGGGGCAGCGGTCCAAACATTCAGTACTTC. The V and J genes are TRBV15 and TRBJ2-4, with D perhaps matching TRBD2 (5 bases). The CDR3 contains 14 residues. Trimming shortened V by 3 bases and J by 6 bases, and 12 bases separated the two germline ends. Germline CDR1 is LNHNV and CDR2 is YYDKDF (reference sequence).

The CDR3 DNA is TGTGCCAGCAGACCGTCAGCGGGAGTGTTGGAGACCCAGTACTTC. It encodes CASRPSAGVLETQYF. The rearrangement links TRBV7-2 to TRBJ2-5, with TRBD2 matching 8 bases. The germline CDR1 and CDR2 sequences are SGHTA and FQGNSA. After removal of 6 bases from V and 5 bases from J, the junction contained 11 bases not matched to a gene. The CDR3 runs to 15 residues.

This clonotype was counted a few times. The chain has TRBV18 and TRBJ2-1; 14 bases align to TRBD2. Germline-derived CDR1 and CDR2 are KGHSH and LQKENI. The CDR3 is 15 amino acids. Germline trimming cut 3 bases from V and 5 bases from J; bases unmatched to any gene: 0. The CDR3 region has the DNA TGTGCCAGCTCACCGGGACTAGCGGGGGACAATGAGCAGTTCTTC. It specifies CASSPGLAGDNEQFF. The full variable domain, with the rest looked up from reference TRBV18 and TRBJ2-1, is NAGVMQNPRHLVRRRGQEARLRCSPMKGHSHVYWYRQLPEEGLKFMVYLQKENIIDESGMPKERFSAEFPKEGPSILRIQQVVRGDSAAYFCASSPGLAGDNEQFFGPGTRLTVL.